These 18 T cell receptor beta chains came from one sample sequenced in a study of regulatory T cells in long-lasting Graves disease. According to the study, TCR beta libraries were built with iRepertoire HTBI primers and CDR3-region Arm-PCR. Using its own MiXCR run on the multiplex PCR reads, TCRdb lists one record per CDR3 protein. The sample includes 350,000 to 550,000 distinct CDR3 sequences, about a sixth of them seen just once. Sample time point: newly diagnosed GD, antithyroid drugs for less than 3 months. RNA isolated from PBMCs was used to make the TCR library. The sample also formed part of further work on T cells in Graves' hyperthyroidism and ophthalmopathy.

This specimen was peripheral blood mononuclear cells (PBMCs), taken at new diagnosis, from a patient treated with antithyroid drugs. The receptors come from a young woman with Graves disease.

This clonotype has just a few counts. The V call is TRBV18, the J call TRBJ2-1, with TRBD1 as a possible D gene (5 bases). This CDR3 contains 13 residues. Trimming took 2 bases from V and 7 from J, leaving 9 bases between them. Germline loops: CDR1 KGHSH, CDR2 LQKENI. The CDR3 sequence: CASSPGWTNEQFF. In DNA, the CDR3 is TGTGCCAGCTCACCAGGGTGGACAAATGAGCAGTTCTTC.

The chain joins TRBV7-9 to TRBJ2-6; D remains unclear. Deletions cut 7 bases from V and 1 base from J, with 11 bases between. CDR1 is SEHNR, CDR2 FQNEAQ, per germline (reference sequence). The CDR3 contains 15 residues. The CDR3 loop reads CASTTRSSGANVLTF. In nucleotides, the CDR3 is TGTGCCAGCACCACAAGAAGTTCTGGGGCCAACGTCCTGACTTTC.

At least ten counts were recorded for this clonotype. This chain links TRBV12-3 or TRBV12-4 with TRBJ2-3; 9 bases fit TRBD1. There are 14 residues in the CDR3. The V and J ends lost 5 bases and 4 bases, in that order; junction bases with no gene match: 4. The CDR3 bases are TGTGCCAGCAGTCGACAGGGGGAATCAGATACGCAGTATTTT. Amino acids: CASSRQGESDTQYF.

A few counts support this clonotype. Mismatch with germline at one junction end may stem from a read error. The chain recombines TRBV29-1 with TRBJ1-1; TRBD1 matches at 10 bases. This CDR3 region has 13 residues. CDR1 and CDR2 (germline): SQVTM, ANQGSEA. CDR3 sequence (DNA): TGCAGCGTTGACCGGACAGGGGGATCTGAAGCTTCCTTT. Its protein is CSVDRTGGSEASF. Based on the CDR3 plus reference TRBV29-1 and TRBJ1-1, the full variable domain is SAVISQKPSRDICQRGTSLTIQCQVDSQVTMMFWYRQQPGQSLTLIATANQGSEATYESGFVIDKFPISRPNLTFSTLTVSNMSPEDSSIYLCSVDRTGGSEASFGQGTRLTVV.

This clonotype was seen more than once but under ten times. This chain uses TRBV30 with TRBJ2-3; no firm D call. The end of the DNA aligns better with TRBJ1-5, so the J call may be wrong. Per germline, CDR1 GTSNPN and CDR2 SVGIG (reference sequence). The CDR3 runs 13 residues. The CDR3 coding sequence is TGTGCCTGTACTAGCGGTTACACAGATACGCAGCATTTT. This translates into CACTSGYTDTQHF.

The chain is built from TRBV5-1 and TRBJ2-7; D unresolved. The CDR3 extends over 13 amino acids. The germline CDR1 and CDR2 sequences are SGHRS and YFSETQ. V gave up 0 bases and J gave up 6 bases, with 10 bases separating them. CDR3 in DNA: TGCGCCAGCAGCTTGGACCCTTCGTTCGAGCAGTACTTC. This translates into CASSLDPSFEQYF.

This clonotype was seen many times. V usage is TRBV29-1 and J usage is TRBJ1-2; D is perhaps TRBD1 (6 bases). Germline lookup yields CDR1 SQVTM and CDR2 ANQGSEA. Trimming removed 4 bases from V and 4 bases from J, with 10 bases in between. The length of the CDR3 is 12 residues. CDR3 DNA: TGCAGCGTTGGGGACACCCCCTATGGCTACACCTTC. It yields the protein CSVGDTPYGYTF.

To note about this clonotype: This may be a read error, as it is one base from a much larger clone. The chain links TRBV12-3 or TRBV12-4 to TRBJ2-7; no clear D. The CDR3 length is 15 residues. V was clipped by 6 bases and J by 7 bases, with 22 bases between them. The CDR3 protein is CASRLIRGSYNEQYF. In DNA form, the CDR3 reads TGTGCCAGCAGACTCATTAGAGGCTCCTACAATGAGCAGTACTTC.

This clonotype occurred many times. The gene calls are TRBV6-1 and TRBJ2-2, with 11 positions matching TRBD2. The CDR3 runs 18 residues. V trimming: 2 bases; J trimming: 4 bases; junction bases outside the gene matches: 9. Germline values: CDR1 MNHNS, CDR2 SASEGT. CDR3 residues: CASSERQLAGAGTGELFF. CDR3 nucleotide sequence: TGTGCCAGCAGTGAACGCCAACTAGCGGGAGCGGGCACCGGGGAGCTGTTTTTT.

CDR3 loop: CASSPDMGGWETQYF. Here the CDR3 DNA reads TGTGCCAGCAGCCCCGACATGGGGGGTTGGGAGACCCAGTACTTC. The gene calls are TRBV7-9 and TRBJ2-5; the D gene is possibly TRBD2 (6 bases). With 5 bases removed from V and 5 bases from J, the gap between germline ends came to 18 bases. CDR1 is SEHNR and CDR2 is FQNEAQ in the germline V gene (reference sequence). This CDR3 has 15 residues. The variable domain in full, with the rest retrieved from reference TRBV7-9 and TRBJ2-5, is DTGVSQNPRHKITKRGQNVTFRCDPISEHNRLYWYRQTLGQGPEFLTYFQNEAQLEKSRLLSDRFSAERPKGSFSTLEIQRTEQGDSAMYLCASSPDMGGWETQYFGPGTRLLVL.

At least ten counts were recorded for this clonotype. The chain joins TRBV7-8 to TRBJ2-1; the D gene is possibly TRBD2 (5 bases). The germline gives CDR1 SGHVS, CDR2 FQNEAQ. Trimming removed 1 base at V and 2 bases at J, with 9 bases between. There are 15 residues in the CDR3. CDR3 sequence: CASSLVATTYNEQFF. CDR3 sequence (DNA): TGTGCCAGCAGCTTAGTAGCGACAACCTACAATGAGCAGTTCTTC.

This clonotype was seen repeatedly, ten times or more. V usage is TRBV7-9 and J usage is TRBJ1-1; tentatively, D is TRBD1 (5 bases). V was cut by 2 bases and J by 1 base, with 8 bases left in between. Per the germline V gene, CDR1 is SEHNR and CDR2 is FQNEAQ (reference sequence). The CDR3 length is 14 residues. The CDR3 DNA sequence: TGTGCCAGCAGCTTATCGGGACGGAACACTGAAGCTTTCTTT. It codes for CASSLSGRNTEAFF.

This clonotype was observed a few times. The V and J genes are TRBV6-1 and TRBJ2-6; a weak D match, TRBD1 (6 bases). The CDR3 length is 17 residues. V was shortened by 2 bases and J by 2 bases, with 13 bases between the two germline ends. Germline CDR1 and CDR2: MNHNS and SASEGT. The CDR3 DNA reads TGTGCCAGCAGTGAAATTATCAACAGGGCTGGGGCCAACGTCCTGACTTTC. Translated, it gives CASSEIINRAGANVLTF.

This clonotype was seen at least ten times. The V gene is TRBV27, the J gene TRBJ2-7, with 7 nucleotides matching TRBD1. Per germline, CDR1 MNHEY and CDR2 SMNVEV (reference sequence). CDR3 size: 17 residues. J gave up 2 bases and V 5 bases, and 15 bases lay outside the gene matches. As DNA, the CDR3 is TGTGCCAGCAGTGTTGGGACAGCCCCCTTTGGTACCTACGAGCAGTACTTC. Amino acids: CASSVGTAPFGTYEQYF.

The V call is TRBV4-1, the J call TRBJ2-7; D might be TRBD2 (6 bases). Looked up from germline, CDR1 is MGHRA and CDR2 is YSYEKL. The CDR3 runs 17 residues. V dropped 0 bases and J dropped 2 bases, with 17 bases sitting between them. Here the CDR3 DNA reads TGCGCCAGCAGCCAAGATCGAGGAGGAGCTAGCGCCTACGAGCAGTACTTC. The encoded protein is CASSQDRGGASAYEQYF.

A note on this clonotype: This may be a read error, as it is one base from a much larger clone. The V and J genes are TRBV11-2 and TRBJ2-1; 14 nucleotides align to TRBD2. Trimming took 4 bases from V and 5 from J; bases not matched to a gene: 1. Germline-derived CDR1 and CDR2 are SGHAT and FQNNGV. There are 15 residues in the CDR3. The CDR3 spells CASSSGLAGDNEQFF. In DNA form, the CDR3 reads TGTGCCAGCAGCTCGGGACTAGCGGGAGACAATGAGCAGTTCTTC.

This rearrangement joins TRBV27 to TRBJ2-7, with a tentative D call TRBD1 (6 bases). The CDR3 has 17 amino acids. CDR1 is MNHEY and CDR2 is SMNVEV in the germline V gene (reference sequence). The ends were cut back, 5 bases at V and 4 bases at J, with 24 bases in the middle. The CDR3 coding sequence is TGTGCCAGCAGTCGACAAACGGGGACACTTGGAAGGTACGAGCAGTACTTC. Translated, it gives CASSRQTGTLGRYEQYF.

Ten or more counts support this clonotype. The chain is built from TRBV30 and TRBJ1-6, with 9 bases aligning to TRBD1. Trimming removed 3 bases from V and 7 bases from J; junction bases left unmatched: 4. The CDR3 covers 14 residues. CDR1 and CDR2 (germline): GTSNPN, SVGIG (reference sequence). CDR3 nucleotides: TGTGCCTGGAGGAAGGGGACAGGGAATTCACCCCTCCACTTT. Protein: CAWRKGTGNSPLHF.